This is a list of T cell receptor beta chains from one sample in a study of T cell repertoires in cytomegalovirus infection. TCRdb recomputed calls from the reads with MiXCR, one row per CDR3 protein. The sample gives 450,000 to 600,000 distinct CDR3 sequences, 10% to 12% of which show up once; roughly a tenth is in the top ten. The sample consisted of PBMCs. Receptor source: a human donor in good health (CMV status not recorded). Some clones in this sample may be carry-over from other donors' samples. The CDR3 runs from the conserved cysteine through the conserved F or W. The order of the fields is clone size, D gene, V gene, J gene, CDR3 DNA, CDR3 protein. The D gene is left open where the match is weak. Part of the rows lack a size; the others show once, few, many or a class for expanded clones.

many,-,TRBV2,TRBJ1-2,TGTGCCAGCAGTGTGACAGTAGGCTACACCTTC,CASSVTVGYTF
-,TRBD1,TRBV29-1,TRBJ1-5,TGCAGCGTCGGGGACAGGGGCGGATCAAGGCCCCAGCATTTT,CSVGDRGGSRPQHF
-,-,TRBV19,TRBJ1-5,TGTGCCAGTAGTATCGGAACAGGGCCCTCTCTGCCCCAGCATTTT,CASSIGTGPSLPQHF
few,TRBD2,TRBV30,TRBJ2-3,TGTGCCTGGAGTTCTAGCGGGGATCCAGATACGCAGTATTTT,CAWSSSGDPDTQYF
many,TRBD1,TRBV27,TRBJ2-3,TGTGCCAGCAGTTTAAGGACAGGGCTAAATACGCAGTATTTT,CASSLRTGLNTQYF
few,TRBD1,TRBV5-1,TRBJ2-1,TGCGCCAGCAGCTACTGGACAGGGGACAATGAGCAGTTCTTC,CASSYWTGDNEQFF
many,-,TRBV7-7,TRBJ2-5,TGTGCCAGCAGCTTAGGTGTTGGGGGACCCAAAGAGACCCAGTACTTC,CASSLGVGGPKETQYF
-,TRBD1,TRBV13,TRBJ1-1,TGTGCCAGCAGCCCGACAGGGGCTTATGAAGCTTTCTTT,CASSPTGAYEAFF
-,-,TRBV20-1,TRBJ1-6,TGCAGTGCTAGCGAGGACTCACCCCTCCACTTT,CSASEDSPLHF
few,-,TRBV7-9,TRBJ1-6,TGTGCCAGCAGCTTAGGGGCAGGGCCCCTCCACTTT,CASSLGAGPLHF
many,-,TRBV6-1,TRBJ2-3,TGTGCCAGCAGTGAAGCGGATCGGGGGACAGATACGCAGTATTTT,CASSEADRGTDTQYF
-,-,TRBV7-9,TRBJ2-3,TGTGCCAGCAGCCCCCGCCTCAAGCGGACAGGCACAGATACGCAGTATTTT,CASSPRLKRTGTDTQYF
few,-,TRBV19,TRBJ1-5,TGTGCCAGTAGTATGCAGGGCGGCCAGCCCCAGCATTTT,CASSMQGGQPQHF
-,-,TRBV12-3/TRBV12-4,TRBJ2-1,TGTGCCAGCAGTTTGTTAGCGAGAGGATCCTACAATGAGCAGTTCTTC,CASSLLARGSYNEQFF
many,-,TRBV28,TRBJ2-3,TGTGCCAGCAGTTTGAAGCGGACCATCACAGATACGCAGTATTTT,CASSLKRTITDTQYF
many,TRBD2,TRBV19,TRBJ2-1,TGTGCCAGTAGTATAGGCGGGAGGGTCTTTAGCTCCTACAATGAGCAGTTCTTC,CASSIGGRVFSSYNEQFF
many,TRBD2,TRBV18,TRBJ2-5,TGTGCCAGCTCACCGCGGGGGACTAGGGCGGAGACCCAGTACTTC,CASSPRGTRAETQYF
many,-,TRBV7-8,TRBJ1-4,TGTGCCAGCAGCTTAGTCGGCGAAAAACTGTTTTTT,CASSLVGEKLFF
-,-,TRBV23-1,TRBJ1-4,TGCGCCAGCAGTCCCCAGGAGCAGGAATTCGAAAAACTGTTTTTT,CASSPQEQEFEKLFF
-,TRBD2,TRBV20-1,TRBJ2-7,TGCAGTGCTTGGACTAGCGGGGATCCGGTCGAGCAGTACTTC,CSAWTSGDPVEQYF
many,TRBD1,TRBV24-1,TRBJ1-1,TGTGCCACTGAGACAGGGGAGCGCACTGAAGCTTTCTTT,CATETGERTEAFF
few,-,TRBV5-4,TRBJ2-7,TGTGCCAGCAGCTTGGGGACTGGATTAACCTACGAGCAGTACTTC,CASSLGTGLTYEQYF
few,-,TRBV24-1,TRBJ2-3,TGTGCCACCAGCCGCCTACAGGGAGATACGCAGTATTTT,CATSRLQGDTQYF
few,TRBD1,TRBV11-3,TRBJ2-2,TGTGCCAGCAGCTTAGGACAGGGGAGGACCGGGGAGCTGTTTTTT,CASSLGQGRTGELFF
many,TRBD2,TRBV5-4,TRBJ2-5,TGTGCCAGCAGCTCGGGAGGGAATCAAGAGACCCAGTACTTC,CASSSGGNQETQYF
many,-,TRBV28,TRBJ2-1,TGTGCCAGCAGTTTATCCCGGGGCAGAGCTTACAATGAGCAGTTCTTC,CASSLSRGRAYNEQFF
-,TRBD2,TRBV3-1,TRBJ2-5,TGTGCCAGCAGCCCCGGGGGGGGCGGCGTCGGGACCCAGTACTTC,CASSPGGGGVGTQYF
many,TRBD2,TRBV7-9,TRBJ2-1,TGTGCCAGCAGCCGTAACCGGGGGGACTACAATGAGCAGTTCTTC,CASSRNRGDYNEQFF
many,-,TRBV12-3/TRBV12-4,TRBJ2-1,TGTGCCAGCAGTTTAGCGAAAGGGACACAGTTCTTC,CASSLAKGTQFF
many,-,TRBV6-1,TRBJ2-1,TGTGCCAGCAGAGGGGTCGGGCTATCTAGCAATGAGCAGTTCTTC,CASRGVGLSSNEQFF
-,-,TRBV20-1,TRBJ1-5,TGCAGTGTGGGGTGGTGGGGCACGAATCAGCCCCAGCATTTT,CSVGWWGTNQPQHF
many,TRBD2,TRBV6-6,TRBJ2-1,TGTGCCAGCAGTTACTCATCTAGCGGGGGGTACTACAATGAGCAGTTCTTC,CASSYSSSGGYYNEQFF
-,TRBD1,TRBV9,TRBJ1-5,TGTGCCAGCAGCGTACCGGGACAGGGGCTTATTTGCAATCAGCCCCAGCATTTT,CASSVPGQGLICNQPQHF
few,-,TRBV19,TRBJ2-1,TGTGCCAGTAGAGATGGCGGGTACTCCTACAATGAGCAGTTCTTC,CASRDGGYSYNEQFF
many,-,TRBV10-3,TRBJ2-3,TGTGCCATATCCCCGGTGCACGAGGCAGATACGCAGTATTTT,CAISPVHEADTQYF
many,-,TRBV24-1,TRBJ2-3,TGTGCCACCAGTGATTTCCCAGCAGATACGCAGTATTTT,CATSDFPADTQYF
many,-,TRBV14,TRBJ2-2,TGTGCCAGCAGCCCTCGGACAGGGAGGGTTGGCACCGGGGAGCTGTTTTTT,CASSPRTGRVGTGELFF
many,-,TRBV7-2,TRBJ1-3,TGTGCCAGCTCGACCGGGGTCTCTGGAAACACCATATATTTT,CASSTGVSGNTIYF
many,TRBD1,TRBV12-5,TRBJ2-7,TGTGCTAGTGGTTTGGTAATAAGTTTGCAGGGGGCTCGGTACGAGCAGTACTTC,CASGLVISLQGARYEQYF
many,-,TRBV2,TRBJ2-2,TGTGCCAGCAAATTGGAACACAACACCGGGGAGCTGTTTTTT,CASKLEHNTGELFF
few,-,TRBV28,TRBJ2-7,TGTGCCAGCAGTCCGAGGGCCTACGAGCAGTACTTC,CASSPRAYEQYF
few,TRBD2,TRBV6-4,TRBJ2-1,TGTGCCAGCAGTGACCCTAGCGGGAGAGTAAGATTCTTC,CASSDPSGRVRFF
many,-,TRBV7-2,TRBJ1-2,TGTGCCAGCAGCTTAGGGCAGGCGCACTATGGCTACACCTTC,CASSLGQAHYGYTF
many,-,TRBV7-9,TRBJ1-5,TGTGCCAGCAGCCCATGGGGAGGAGTGGGGGGGGCAAATCAGCCCCAGCATTTT,CASSPWGGVGGANQPQHF
few,TRBD2,TRBV18,TRBJ2-1,TGTGCCAGCTCAAGGCGGGAGCCTGGCTACAATGAGCAGTTCTTC,CASSRREPGYNEQFF
many,-,TRBV11-2,TRBJ2-3,TGTGCCAGCAGCTTACGGATAGGGGCCACAGATACGCAGTATTTT,CASSLRIGATDTQYF
-,-,TRBV11-2,TRBJ1-1,TGTGCCAGCACCCGGGGGGGCGCTGAAGCTTTCTTT,CASTRGGAEAFF
-,-,TRBV30,TRBJ2-7,TGTGCCTGGAGTCGGGAGACGGTTGAGCAGTACTTC,CAWSRETVEQYF
few,-,TRBV29-1,TRBJ1-1,TGCAGCGTTGAAGGACTGACAGGCGGCACTGAAGCTTTCTTT,CSVEGLTGGTEAFF
many,TRBD2,TRBV6-6,TRBJ2-1,TGTGCCAGCAGTTACCCACTAACTAGCGGGGGGGCCCGGAGGTCCTACAATGAGCAGTTCTTC,CASSYPLTSGGARRSYNEQFF
-,-,TRBV3-1,TRBJ2-7,TGTGCCAGCAGCCAAGCAGAGTCCGTTGGGGAGCAGTACTTC,CASSQAESVGEQYF
few,-,TRBV20-1,TRBJ1-5,TGCAGTGCTAAAAGACAGCTTAGCAATCAGCCCCAGCATTTT,CSAKRQLSNQPQHF
many,-,TRBV11-2,TRBJ2-2,TGTGCCAGCAGCTTAGGACAGGCCGGGGAGCTGTTTTTT,CASSLGQAGELFF
many,TRBD2,TRBV7-3,TRBJ2-3,TGTGCCAGCAGCTGGGGGGGGAAGACAGATACGCAGTATTTT,CASSWGGKTDTQYF
few,TRBD2,TRBV20-1,TRBJ2-4,TGCAGTGCTAGAGATTGGACTAGCGGGATCGAAAACATTCAGTACTTC,CSARDWTSGIENIQYF
-,TRBD1,TRBV6-5,TRBJ1-2,TGTGCCAGCAGTTACTCCGGACAGGGGGCTGGTTATGGCTACACCTTC,CASSYSGQGAGYGYTF
-,-,TRBV3-1,TRBJ2-1,TGTGCCAGCAGCCAAGTCGGGGGGCCCTACAATGAGCAGTTCTTC,CASSQVGGPYNEQFF
many,TRBD1,TRBV4-2,TRBJ1-1,TGTGCCAGCAGCCAAGTTAACAGGGGTGGCACTGAAGCTTTCTTT,CASSQVNRGGTEAFF